The clone carrying this TCR beta chain was found once. This sample was included in a study of blood T cell repertoires in COVID-19. Across the whole study: The United States, Italy and Spain supplied acute and convalescent COVID-19 samples. The cDNA or gDNA used as material had been derived from T cells, B-cell-depleted T cells, or PBMCs.

Original processing methods: Reference gene primer amplification gave estimated nucleated cell counts. Sequencing was performed with immunoSEQ multiplex PCR; in TCRdb, only in-frame clones are kept and a portion is missing. The V and J calls and the clone size are those of that table, but D and trimming were determined from the DNA. Here the sample spans approximately 140,000 clones, around 88% being singletons. This CDR3 region has 18 residues. After removal of 0 bases from V and 3 bases from J, the junction contained 10 bases not matched to a gene. Germline CDR1 MGHRA, CDR2 YSYEKL. The sequenced sample was peripheral blood. The TCR comes from a woman aged 60-75 years with acute or convalescent COVID-19. This sequence joins TRBV4-1 and TRBJ2-7, with TRBD2 matching 11 bases. CDR3 sequence (DNA): TGCGCCAGCAGCCAAGATTCTAGCGGGGGGCCAGCACTCTACGAGCAGTACTTC. Protein sequence: CASSQDSSGGPALYEQYF.